Below, one TCR beta chain is given with its context. The antigen this receptor binds is unknown. No clone much larger than this one lies a single base away; base qualities are absent. The trial excluded patients who had a history of autoimmune disease or were on systemic immunosuppression. Peripheral blood for TCR sequencing was drawn from every dose cohort at baseline, at cycle 4 day 1 and at cycle 7 day 1. The samples were drawn from a first-in-human, open-label, multicenter phase I dose-escalation trial of ivuxolimab. Adults with locally advanced or metastatic melanoma, renal cell carcinoma, hepatocellular carcinoma or head and neck squamous cell carcinoma were enrolled in the trial. Before TCR sequencing, CD4+ T cells and CD8+ T cells were sorted from peripheral blood as separate populations. The sample originates from a study of OX40 agonist ivuxolimab in advanced cancers. About the study as a whole: Ivuxolimab was an agonistic, fully human IgG2 monoclonal antibody directed against OX40 (CD134), a costimulatory receptor. Partial responses were achieved by three dose-escalation patients, of whom one had hepatocellular carcinoma and two had cutaneous melanoma. Intravenous ivuxolimab was administered to patients every 2 weeks at six dose levels: 0.01, 0.1, 0.3, 1.5, 3 and 10 mg/kg. Among the roughly 52 dose-escalation patients, around 20 had hepatocellular carcinoma, 15 or so melanoma, 9 renal cell carcinoma and 9 head and neck cancer. The paper reports the monotherapy dose-escalation portion (N ≈ 52 patients) of the phase I ivuxolimab trial. Patients were allowed to have had prior anti-PD-1, anti-PD-L1 or anti-CTLA-4 therapy, and 30% to 40% of the dose-escalation patients had been treated with checkpoint inhibitors. In the dose-escalation cohort, about four fifths of patients were male, and the mean age was around 65 years with a range of 23 to 79. The purpose of peripheral TCRbeta sequencing was to test whether ivuxolimab changed TCR sequence diversity and led to clonal T-cell expansion. The research as a whole found: On average, CD8+ T cells showed more expanded clones than CD4+ T cells after ivuxolimab. At doses of 0.1 to 3.0 mg/kg, clonal expansion of both CD4+ and CD8+ blood T cells was observed from baseline to week 6. In the 0.1-3.0 mg/kg groups, partial responders had among the lowest normalized peripheral clonal expansion, particularly in CD8+ T cells. Which antigens the clonally expanded peripheral T cells were specific for was not determined. Low levels of normalized T-cell clonal expansion were also shown by some nonresponding patients.

For sequencing of the TCRbeta CDR3 region, genomic DNA was extracted from the sorted cells. The immunoSEQ Assay was used for sequencing of TCRbeta CDR3 regions. The source is immuneACCESS, and TCRdb retained only in-frame sequences with V and J called. Part of the clones is not carried over; for the studies checked, unresolved V genes explain less than half of this, and the remainder is unexplained. In all, the sample holds some 130,000 clones, and more than 85% of those were seen once. Of the sample, over 0.8% falls within the top ten clones. The CDR3 runs 15 residues from the cysteine to the phenylalanine. Only CDR3 DNA remains: 45 bases, in frame from the first base. From V the trimming removes 3 bases and from J it removes 4 bases, while the gene matches leave 8 bases of the junction unaccounted for. As encoded in the germline V gene, CDR1 is MGHRA while CDR2 is YSYEKL.

The V and J genes are TRBV4-1 and TRBJ1-1; a stretch of 7 junction bases matches TRBD1. The starting material was CD4+ or CD8+ T cells sorted from blood, obtained in a trial of the OX40 agonist ivuxolimab. This clonotype originated in an adult with an advanced solid tumor such as melanoma, head and neck, liver or kidney cancer. The CDR3 protein is CASSQGGTVGTEAFF. The sequenced DNA is TGCGCCAGCAGCCAGGGGGGGACAGTGGGCACTGAAGCTTTCTTT.